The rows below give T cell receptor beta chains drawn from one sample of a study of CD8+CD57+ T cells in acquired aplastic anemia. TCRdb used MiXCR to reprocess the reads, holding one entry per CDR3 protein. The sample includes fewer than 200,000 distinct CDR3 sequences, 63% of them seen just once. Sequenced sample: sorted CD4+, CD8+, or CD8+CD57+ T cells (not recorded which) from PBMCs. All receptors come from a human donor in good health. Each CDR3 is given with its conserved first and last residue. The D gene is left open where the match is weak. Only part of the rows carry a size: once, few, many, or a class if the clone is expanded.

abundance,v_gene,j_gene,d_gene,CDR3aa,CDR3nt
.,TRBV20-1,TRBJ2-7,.,CSARGTTTSSYEQYF,TGCAGTGCTAGGGGGACAACCACAAGCTCCTACGAGCAGTACTTC
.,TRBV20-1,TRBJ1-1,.,CSAREDTEAFF,TGCAGTGCTAGAGAGGACACTGAAGCTTTCTTT
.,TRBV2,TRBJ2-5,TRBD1,CASSSRTGVEQYF,TGTGCCAGCAGCTCACGGACAGGGGTTGAGCAGTACTTC
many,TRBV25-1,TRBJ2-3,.,CASSPGLTTDTQYF,TGTGCCAGCAGTCCGGGGCTAACCACAGATACGCAGTATTTT
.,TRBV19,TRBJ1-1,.,CASSIRAANTEAFF,TGTGCCAGTAGTATACGAGCAGCGAACACTGAAGCTTTCTTT
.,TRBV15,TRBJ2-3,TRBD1,CATSSGTGDTDTQYF,TGTGCCACCAGCAGTGGGACAGGGGACACAGATACGCAGTATTTT
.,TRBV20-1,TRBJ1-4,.,CSARSRTDTTNEKLFF,TGCAGTGCTAGGTCCAGGACGGATACAACTAATGAAAAACTGTTTTTT
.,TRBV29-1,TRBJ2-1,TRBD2,CSVEDPGRGSYNEQFF,TGCAGCGTTGAAGATCCCGGGCGGGGGTCCTACAATGAGCAGTTCTTC
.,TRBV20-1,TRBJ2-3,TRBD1,CSARWPLRGGPRGWDTQYF,TGCAGTGCACGGTGGCCTTTAAGAGGGGGCCCCCGGGGCTGGGATACGCAGTATTTT
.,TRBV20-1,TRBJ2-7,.,CSATSDVEEQYF,TGCAGTGCTACTTCGGACGTGGAGGAGCAGTACTTC
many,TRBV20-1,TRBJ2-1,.,CSASRKTGTSSYNEQFF,TGCAGTGCTAGTAGAAAAACCGGGACGAGCTCCTACAATGAGCAGTTCTTC
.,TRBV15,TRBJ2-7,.,CATSLRQNSYEQYF,TGTGCCACCAGCCTCCGACAGAACTCCTACGAGCAGTACTTC
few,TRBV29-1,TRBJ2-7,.,CSVEFVGYEQYF,TGCAGCGTTGAATTCGTAGGTTACGAGCAGTACTTC
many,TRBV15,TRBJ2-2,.,CASKTPGTGELFF,TGTGCCTCGAAGACCCCGGGGACCGGGGAGCTGTTTTTT
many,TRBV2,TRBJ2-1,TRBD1,CASSQGLTAYNEQFF,TGTGCCAGCTCACAGGGGCTAACCGCCTACAATGAGCAGTTCTTC
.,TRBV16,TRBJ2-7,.,CASSQTSSGEQYF,TGTGCCAGCAGCCAAACATCCTCTGGGGAGCAGTACTTC
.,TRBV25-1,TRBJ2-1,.,CASSESGDLHNEQFF,TGTGCCAGCAGTGAATCCGGGGATCTCCACAATGAGCAGTTCTTC
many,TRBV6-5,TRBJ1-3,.,CASIGDGNTIYF,TGTGCCAGCATCGGAGACGGAAACACCATATATTTT
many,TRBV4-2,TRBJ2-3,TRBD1,CASSSLRGLGDTQYF,TGTGCCAGCAGCTCACTAAGGGGGCTGGGAGATACGCAGTATTTT
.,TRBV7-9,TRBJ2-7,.,CASSSQYEQYF,TGTGCCAGCAGCTCCCAATACGAGCAGTACTTC
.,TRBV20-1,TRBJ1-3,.,CSARERDFSGNTIYF,TGCAGTGCTAGAGAGAGGGACTTCTCTGGAAACACCATATATTTT
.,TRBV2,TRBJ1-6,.,CASSDENSPLHF,TGTGCCAGCAGTGATGAGAATTCACCCCTCCACTTT
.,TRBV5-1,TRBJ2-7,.,CASSLVSGPYEQYF,TGCGCCAGCAGCTTGGTTTCAGGGCCCTACGAGCAGTACTTC
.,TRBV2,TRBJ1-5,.,CASSGQSREPQHF,TGTGCCAGCAGTGGACAGTCAAGGGAGCCCCAGCATTTT
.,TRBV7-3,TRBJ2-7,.,CASRSAGNSYEQYF,TGTGCCAGCAGGTCCGCGGGAAACTCCTACGAGCAGTACTTC
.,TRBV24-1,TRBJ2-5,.,CATSDLFRTQYF,TGTGCCACCAGTGATTTGTTCCGGACCCAGTACTTC
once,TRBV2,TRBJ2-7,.,CASSSPGHTYEQYF,TGTGCCAGTAGTTCGCCGGGACATACCTACGAGCAGTACTTC
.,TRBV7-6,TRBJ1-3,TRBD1,CASSLVPGQGNAIYF,TGTGCCAGCAGCTTAGTTCCCGGACAGGGAAACGCCATATATTTT
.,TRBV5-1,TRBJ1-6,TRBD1,CASSLRTGTEGSPLHF,TGCGCCAGCAGCTTACGGACCGGGACAGAGGGTTCACCCCTCCACTTT
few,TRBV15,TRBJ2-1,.,CATSRERGSYNEQFF,TGTGCCACCAGCAGAGAGCGGGGCTCCTACAATGAGCAGTTCTTC
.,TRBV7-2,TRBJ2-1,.,CASSLARGNEQFF,TGTGCCAGCAGCTTAGCCAGAGGCAATGAGCAGTTCTTC
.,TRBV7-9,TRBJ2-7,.,CASSPGQKQYF,TGTGCCAGCAGCCCCGGACAGAAGCAGTACTTC
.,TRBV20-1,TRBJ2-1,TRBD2,CSAPQRDYPYNEQFF,TGCAGTGCTCCCCAGCGGGACTACCCCTACAATGAGCAGTTCTTC
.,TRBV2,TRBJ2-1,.,CASSDRGEQFF,TGTGCCAGCAGTGATAGGGGTGAGCAGTTCTTC
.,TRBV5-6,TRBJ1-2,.,CASSPGQSFYGYTF,TGTGCCAGCAGTCCAGGACAGTCTTTCTATGGCTACACCTTC
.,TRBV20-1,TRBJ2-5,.,CSATGGRDKETQYF,TGCAGTGCTACCGGAGGCCGGGATAAAGAGACCCAGTACTTC
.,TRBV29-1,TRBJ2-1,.,CSATDYNEQFF,TGCAGCGCCACCGACTACAATGAGCAGTTCTTC
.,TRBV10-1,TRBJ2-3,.,CASSGANTDTQYF,TGCGCCAGCAGTGGCGCCAACACAGATACGCAGTATTTT
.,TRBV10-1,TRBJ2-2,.,CASSVYGDKNTGELFF,TGCGCCAGCAGTGTTTACGGGGATAAGAACACCGGGGAGCTGTTTTTT
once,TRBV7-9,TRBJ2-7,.,CASSLETPYEQYF,TGTGCCAGCAGCTTAGAGACACCGTACGAGCAGTACTTC
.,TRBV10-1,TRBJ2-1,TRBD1,CASRAGTVGNNEQFF,TGCGCCAGCAGAGCCGGGACAGTTGGAAACAATGAGCAGTTCTTC
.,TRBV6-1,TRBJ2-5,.,CASSPTGFQETQYF,TGTGCCAGCAGCCCAACAGGATTCCAAGAGACCCAGTACTTC